Listed here is a single T cell receptor beta chain. These data belong to a study of control samples from healthy donors and cancer patients. TCRdb's copy holds only in-frame clones and misses some; the assay was immunoSEQ multiplex PCR. The repertoire holds about 410,000 clones, approximately 90% seen once, with 5.5% to 8% in the top ten. Germline V CDR1 and CDR2: LNHDA, SQIVND (reference sequence). CDR3 length equals 16 residues. Losses at the gene ends were 6 bases for V and 0 bases for J; bases not matched to a gene: 6. The source of this sequence is a man in his forties or fifties with head and neck cancer. This chain uses TRBV19 with TRBJ2-5, with TRBD2 matching over 11 bases. The sequenced material came from PBMCs. CDR3 region: CASREGTSGDQETQYF. In DNA form, the CDR3 reads TGTGCCAGTAGAGAGGGGACTAGCGGAGACCAAGAGACCCAGTACTTC.